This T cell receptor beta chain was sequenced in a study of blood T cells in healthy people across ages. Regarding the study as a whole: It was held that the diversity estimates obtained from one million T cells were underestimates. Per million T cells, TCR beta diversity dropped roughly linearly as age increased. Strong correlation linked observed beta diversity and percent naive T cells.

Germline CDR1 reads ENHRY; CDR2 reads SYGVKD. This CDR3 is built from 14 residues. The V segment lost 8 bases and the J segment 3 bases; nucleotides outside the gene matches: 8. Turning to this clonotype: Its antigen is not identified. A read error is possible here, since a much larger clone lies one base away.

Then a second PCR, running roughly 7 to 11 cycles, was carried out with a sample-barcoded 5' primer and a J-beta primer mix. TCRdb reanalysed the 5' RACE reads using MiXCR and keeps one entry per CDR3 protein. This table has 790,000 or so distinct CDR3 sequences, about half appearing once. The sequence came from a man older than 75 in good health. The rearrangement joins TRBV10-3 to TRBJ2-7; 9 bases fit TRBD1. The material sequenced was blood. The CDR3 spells CAIARDREGYEQYF. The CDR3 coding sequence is TGTGCCATCGCAAGGGACAGGGAAGGCTACGAGCAGTACTTC.